These 15 T cell receptor beta chains were all obtained from the same sample, sequenced in a study of neoadjuvant anti-PD-1 for oral cavity cancer. The data were produced by immunoSEQ multiplex PCR, yet TCRdb's version contains in-frame clones alone and is incomplete. The table shows about 14,000 clones, with approximately 71% occurring only once. The source material was PBMCs, sampled before nivolumab (anti-PD-1) treatment. These receptors all come from a person between 40 and 85 years old with oral cavity squamous cell carcinoma.

The chain links TRBV29-1 to TRBJ2-2, with 11 bases fitting TRBD1. V dropped 5 bases and J dropped 5; count of bases not matched to a gene: 4. Germline values: CDR1 SQVTM, CDR2 ANQGSEA. This CDR3 region has 14 residues. CDR3: CSVPGDRGTGELFF. The CDR3 nucleotides read TGCAGCGTTCCAGGGGACAGGGGGACCGGGGAGCTGTTTTTT.

This clone was detected only a few times. The rearrangement uses TRBV16 and TRBJ2-1; D is undetermined. The germline V gene has CDR1 KGHSY and CDR2 FQNENV. This CDR3 comprises 13 residues. Trimming took 2 bases from V and 10 from J, leaving 12 bases between them. The CDR3 DNA is TGTGCCAGCAGCCAAAGAGGCCTGAGAGAGCAGTTCTTC. This gives the protein CASSQRGLREQFF.

For this clone: An end of the junction differs from the germline gene, which may be a read error. This chain joins TRBV6-5 and TRBJ1-5; D may be TRBD1 (6 bases). The CDR3 runs 14 residues. From germline, CDR1 is MNHEY and CDR2 SVGAGI. CDR3 nucleotide sequence: TGTGCCAGCAGTAACTCACAGGGCGGTCAGCCCCAGCATTTT. Translating it yields CASSNSQGGQPQHF.

The CDR3 DNA sequence: TGTGCTAGTGGTTTTCAGGGGTCAGATACGCAGTATTTT. Translated: CASGFQGSDTQYF. The J gene is TRBJ2-3, the V gene TRBV12-5; possibly TRBD1 for D (6 bases). Per the germline V gene, CDR1 is LGHNT and CDR2 is FRNRAP. V was clipped by 3 bases and J by 4 bases, with 8 bases between them. This CDR3 region has 13 residues.

The V call is TRBV7-3, the J call TRBJ2-7; no clear D. This CDR3 has 8 amino acids. V was cut by 7 bases and J by 10 bases, with 5 bases left in between. The germline CDR1 and CDR2 sequences are SGHTA and FQGTGA. The CDR3, as DNA: TGTGCCAGCATCTCCCAGTACTTC. It encodes CASISQYF.

CDR3 in amino acids: CASSLEASLAGASDTQYF. In nucleotides, the CDR3 is TGTGCCAGCAGCTTAGAAGCCTCACTAGCGGGAGCATCAGATACGCAGTATTTT. This chain joins TRBV7-6 and TRBJ2-3; TRBD2 aligns across 11 bases. After removal of 1 base from V and 4 bases from J, the junction contained 10 bases not matched to a gene. Per the germline V gene, CDR1 is SGHVS and CDR2 is FNYEAQ. The CDR3 extends over 18 amino acids.

V is TRBV25-1 and J is TRBJ1-2, with D tentatively TRBD1 (6 bases). CDR3 size: 14 residues. Per the germline V gene, CDR1 is MGHDK and CDR2 is SYGVNS. V shed 5 bases and J shed 8 bases, with 18 bases lying between them. The CDR3 loop is CASSFPGASNGYTF. The CDR3, as DNA: TGTGCCAGCAGTTTCCCGGGGGCGTCTAACGGCTACACCTTC.

This rearrangement joins TRBV13 to TRBJ1-4; D remains unclear. CDR1 is PRHDT and CDR2 is FYEKMQ in the germline V gene (reference sequence). The CDR3 extends over 14 amino acids. Trimming took 3 bases from V and 7 from J, leaving 12 bases between them. CDR3 DNA: TGTGCCAGCAGCTTTCCTCGGACTTCTGAAAAACTGTTTTTT. Encoded protein: CASSFPRTSEKLFF.

The chain combines TRBV5-1 with TRBJ1-1; D is unclear. This CDR3 contains 14 residues. Trimming cost V 0 bases and J 1 base, with 7 bases left between them. Germline values: CDR1 SGHRS, CDR2 YFSETQ. The CDR3 spells CASSLGPSNTEAFF. DNA for the CDR3: TGCGCCAGCAGCTTGGGTCCTTCGAACACTGAAGCTTTCTTT.

This clone appeared once. The genes are TRBV19 and TRBJ1-5; TRBD1 is a possible D gene (5 bases). Trimming shortened V by 6 bases and J by 6 bases, and 12 bases separated the two germline ends. The CDR3 extends over 13 amino acids. The germline V gene encodes CDR1 LNHDA and CDR2 SQIVND (reference sequence). CDR3 loop: CASSGDLVQPQHF. Here the CDR3 DNA reads TGTGCCAGTAGCGGGGACTTGGTTCAGCCCCAGCATTTT.

This sequence joins TRBV6-5 and TRBJ1-5; TRBD1 aligns across 7 bases. Germline trimming cut 6 bases from V and 1 base from J; bases unmatched to any gene: 3. Per germline, CDR1 MNHEY and CDR2 SVGAGI. The CDR3 is made up of 14 amino acids. The CDR3 here is CASRAGGSNQPQHF. As DNA, the CDR3 is TGTGCCAGCAGAGCAGGGGGAAGCAATCAGCCCCAGCATTTT.

V and J are TRBV7-8 and TRBJ1-2, with 9 bases that match TRBD1. The CDR3 totals 20 residues. Germline V gives CDR1 SGHVS, CDR2 FQNEAQ. The V gene end was trimmed by 5 bases and the J gene end by 0 bases; junction bases not matched to a gene: 19. CDR3 DNA: TGTGCCAGCAGCCCACAACGGCTCGGGACAGGGTTGTTGCCTAACTATGGCTACACCTTC. It is translated as CASSPQRLGTGLLPNYGYTF.

This chain uses TRBV6-5 with TRBJ2-4; TRBD1 might be the D (6 bases). The CDR3 contains 14 residues. Germline V lookup: CDR1 MNHEY, CDR2 SVGAGI. Trimming stripped 2 bases from V and 8 bases from J, with 13 bases between. In DNA form, the CDR3 reads TGTGCCAGCAGTTACCCAGGACAGCCAGACATTCAGTACTTC. It translates to CASSYPGQPDIQYF.

The rearrangement joins TRBV11-2 to TRBJ2-7; D call uncertain. Germline V lookup: CDR1 SGHAT, CDR2 FQNNGV. The CDR3 contains 12 residues. The V gene lost 1 base and the J gene lost 6 bases, with 7 bases spanning the gap. The DNA for the CDR3 is TGTGCCAGCAGCTTAGTCAACGTCGAGCAGTACTTC. Residues: CASSLVNVEQYF.

This chain links TRBV5-1 with TRBJ1-5; D possibly corresponds to TRBD1 (6 bases). The CDR3 runs 15 residues. V dropped 2 bases and J dropped 7 bases, with 16 bases sitting between them. Germline V gene sequence: CDR1 SGHRS, CDR2 YFSETQ. CDR3 bases: TGCGCCAGCAGCTTCTACGGGGGCCGGGAACAGCCCCAGCATTTT. It specifies CASSFYGGREQPQHF.